Each of the 24 T cell receptor beta chains below was sequenced from the same sample in a study of PD-1 blockade in classical Hodgkin lymphoma. Libraries were prepared by immunoSEQ multiplex PCR; TCRdb keeps only in-frame clonotypes and omits some of them. The data show tens of thousands of clones, roughly 80% seen once. Each patient relapsed following autologous stem cell transplantation, and prior brentuximab vedotin exposure differed. The specimen comprised peripheral blood mononuclear cells (PBMCs), sampled at baseline. These receptors originate from a human donor with classical Hodgkin lymphoma.

The V gene is TRBV10-3, the J gene TRBJ2-7; a possible D gene is TRBD1 (8 bases). V was pared by 4 bases and J by 4 bases, with 14 bases between. Germline V lookup: CDR1 ENHRY, CDR2 SYGVKD. CDR3 length: 14 amino acids. The CDR3 here is CAISGLQGGYEQYF. The CDR3 DNA reads TGTGCCATCAGTGGGCTACAGGGGGGGTACGAGCAGTACTTC.

This clone was detected only once. The V and J genes are TRBV10-2 and TRBJ1-5; the match to TRBD1 covers 8 bases. The germline V gene has CDR1 WSHSY and CDR2 SAAADI. CDR3 length: 16 amino acids. J lost 4 bases, V lost 1 base, and 6 bases had no gene match. The CDR3 spells CASSEFTGGGNQPQHF. Written as DNA, the CDR3 is TGCGCCAGCAGTGAGTTCACAGGGGGGGGAAATCAGCCCCAGCATTTT.

Turning to this clone: Other DNA sequences from this sample encode an identical CDR3 as well. The chain combines TRBV7-8 with TRBJ1-6, with TRBD1 identical over 7 bases. Germline V gene sequence: CDR1 SGHVS, CDR2 FQNEAQ. The V segment lost 4 bases and the J segment 7 bases; nucleotides outside the gene matches: 4. The CDR3 totals 14 residues. CDR3 nucleotide sequence: TGTGCCAGCAGCTGGGGACAGTCAAATTCACCCCTCCACTTT. As protein: CASSWGQSNSPLHF.

The gene calls are TRBV10-3 and TRBJ2-7; D remains ambiguous. The CDR3 spans 12 residues. The germline V gene has CDR1 ENHRY and CDR2 SYGVKD. Trimming stripped 8 bases from V and 1 base from J, with 9 bases between. CDR3 DNA sequence: TGTGCCATCGGAACAGAATCCTACGAGCAGTACTTC. Protein product: CAIGTESYEQYF.

The genes are TRBV2 and TRBJ2-4, with 9 bases lining up with TRBD1. Germline V gives CDR1 SNHLY, CDR2 FYNNEI. V was clipped by 6 bases and J by 1 base; unmatched bases: 1. This CDR3 is built from 14 residues. The DNA of the CDR3 is TGTGCCAGCAGACAGGGGGCGGCCAAAAACATTCAGTACTTC. Translation gives CASRQGAAKNIQYF.

This rearrangement joins TRBV10-3 to TRBJ1-1; maybe TRBD1 (5 bases). V lost 5 bases, J lost 3 bases, and 13 bases lay in between. Per the germline V gene, CDR1 is ENHRY and CDR2 is SYGVKD. The CDR3 is made up of 14 amino acids. CDR3 residues: CAISLQGIDTEAFF. The CDR3 DNA is TGTGCCATCAGTCTTCAGGGAATTGACACTGAAGCTTTCTTT.

This chain uses TRBV9 with TRBJ2-7; D is unclear. The germline V gene encodes CDR1 SGDLS and CDR2 YYNGEE. The ends were cut back, 0 bases at V and 0 bases at J, with 7 bases in the middle. This CDR3 is built from 14 residues. The CDR3 sequence is CASSVDPNSYEQYF. Here the CDR3 DNA reads TGTGCCAGCAGCGTAGATCCTAACTCCTACGAGCAGTACTTC.

V gene TRBV5-1 combines with J gene TRBJ2-7, with 11 bases matching TRBD1. Trimming cost V 3 bases and J 4 bases; bases outside gene matches: 6. The CDR3 has 15 amino acids. The germline gives CDR1 SGHRS, CDR2 YFSETQ. The CDR3 region is CASSSTGTGGYEQYF. The CDR3 nucleotides are TGCGCCAGCAGCTCCACCGGGACAGGGGGGTACGAGCAGTACTTC.

J is TRBJ1-5 and V is TRBV10-3; a possible D gene is TRBD1 (5 bases). Deletions cut 11 bases from V and 9 bases from J, with 20 bases between. Germline-derived CDR1 and CDR2 are ENHRY and SYGVKD. This CDR3 has 13 residues. CDR3 coding DNA: TGTGCCCTCTCCGGGACGGAGGAAGGGCCCCAGCATTTT. As protein: CALSGTEEGPQHF.

The chain is built from TRBV10-3 and TRBJ2-2; 7 positions match TRBD2. The V and J ends lost 5 bases and 3 bases, in that order; junction bases with no gene match: 3. There are 14 residues in the CDR3. Germline assignment: CDR1 ENHRY and CDR2 SYGVKD. CDR3 loop: CAISSGGDTGELFF. The CDR3 region has the DNA TGTGCCATCAGTTCTGGGGGGGACACCGGGGAGCTGTTTTTT.

This clone has just a few counts. The V call is TRBV5-1, the J call TRBJ2-1; D assignment may be TRBD1 or TRBD2 (5 bases each). This CDR3 has 10 residues. Trimming took off 7 bases at V and 7 bases at J, with 6 bases between the two ends. CDR1 is SGHRS and CDR2 is YFSETQ in the germline V gene. The CDR3 DNA reads as TGCGCCAGCGGGGGAAATGAGCAGTTCTTC. This codes for CASGGNEQFF.

The chain combines TRBV27 with TRBJ1-2; TRBD1 is a possible D gene (5 bases). Per germline, CDR1 MNHEY and CDR2 SMNVEV (reference sequence). The germline V and J ends were trimmed by 5 bases and 1 base, with 14 bases remaining between them. The CDR3 is made up of 15 amino acids. The CDR3 here is CASSMNGGGNYGYTF. CDR3 nucleotides: TGTGCCAGCAGTATGAACGGTGGGGGTAACTATGGCTACACCTTC.

This clone was counted a single time. In nucleotides, the CDR3 is TGCGCCAGCAGCGGCGGGTCGATAGGCCCCTACGAGCAGTACTTC. Amino acid sequence: CASSGGSIGPYEQYF. The chain is built from TRBV5-1 and TRBJ2-7; TRBD2 might be the D (5 bases). This CDR3 region has 15 residues. Trimming pared 4 bases from V and 2 bases from J, leaving 16 bases between. Per the germline V gene, CDR1 is SGHRS and CDR2 is YFSETQ. The full variable domain, completed using reference TRBV5-1 and TRBJ2-7, is KAGVTQTPRYLIKTRGQQVTLSCSPISGHRSVSWYQQTPGQGLQFLFEYFSETQRNKGNFPGRFSGRQFSNSRSEMNVSTLELGDSALYLCASSGGSIGPYEQYFGPGTRLTVT.

This chain joins TRBV5-4 and TRBJ2-3; 10 positions agree with TRBD2. V was clipped by 1 base and J by 4 bases; unmatched bases: 3. The CDR3 contains 15 residues. From germline, CDR1 is SGHNT and CDR2 YYREEE (reference sequence). The CDR3: CASSLQLAGADTQYF. The CDR3 DNA reads TGTGCCAGCAGCTTGCAGCTAGCGGGAGCAGATACGCAGTATTTT.

The rearrangement uses TRBV7-8 and TRBJ2-2, with unresolved D. V was pared by 3 bases and J by 6 bases, with 8 bases between. Germline CDR1 reads SGHVS; CDR2 reads FQNEAQ. The CDR3 contains 13 residues. The DNA of the CDR3 is TGTGCCAGCAGCTTCGATCTGGCCGGGGAGCTGTTTTTT. Its protein product is CASSFDLAGELFF. Supplemented by reference TRBV7-8 and TRBJ2-2, the full variable domain reads GAGVSQSPRYKVAKRGQDVALRCDPISGHVSLFWYQQALGQGPEFLTYFQNEAQLDKSGLPSDRFFAERPEGSVSTLKIQRTQQEDSAVYLCASSFDLAGELFFGEGSRLTVL.

This clone was counted only a few times. The J gene is TRBJ2-7, the V gene TRBV28, with D perhaps given as TRBD1 or TRBD2 (5 bases each). V was cut by 5 bases and J by 2 bases, with 16 bases left in between. The germline V gene has CDR1 MDHEN and CDR2 SYDVKM. The CDR3 covers 15 residues. The CDR3 DNA is TGTGCCAGCAGTAACTCCGGGACCGAACCCTACGAGCAGTACTTC. Its translation: CASSNSGTEPYEQYF. Combining the CDR3 with reference TRBV28 and TRBJ2-7 gives the whole variable domain DVKVTQSSRYLVKRTGEKVFLECVQDMDHENMFWYRQDPGLGLRLIYFSYDVKMKEKGDIPEGYSVSREKKERFSLILESASTNQTSMYLCASSNSGTEPYEQYFGPGTRLTVT.

A few counts support this clone. V and J are TRBV5-1 and TRBJ2-6, with D unclear. CDR1 and CDR2 from the germline V gene are SGHRS and YFSETQ. There are 16 residues in the CDR3. The V end was cut by 3 bases, the J end by 4 bases, with 14 bases between. The CDR3 loop reads CASSSDPDPGANVLTF. The CDR3 nucleotides are TGCGCCAGCAGCTCTGATCCTGATCCCGGGGCCAACGTCCTGACTTTC. Full variable domain (missing parts from reference TRBV5-1 and TRBJ2-6): KAGVTQTPRYLIKTRGQQVTLSCSPISGHRSVSWYQQTPGQGLQFLFEYFSETQRNKGNFPGRFSGRQFSNSRSEMNVSTLELGDSALYLCASSSDPDPGANVLTFGAGSRLTVL.

This rearrangement joins TRBV5-6 to TRBJ2-5; D ambiguous. This CDR3 contains 11 residues. The V end lost 2 bases, the J end lost 2 bases, and 1 base lay between the germline ends. From germline, CDR1 is SGHDT and CDR2 YYEEEE. Written as DNA, the CDR3 is TGTGCCAGCAGCTTACAAGAGACCCAGTACTTC. Residues: CASSLQETQYF.

The chain couples TRBV7-2 to TRBJ2-7; D is tentatively TRBD1 or TRBD2 (5 bases each). Germline CDR1 SGHTA, CDR2 FQGNSA. V lost 1 base to trimming and J lost 0 bases, with 16 bases between them. This CDR3 contains 17 residues. The CDR3, as DNA: TGTGCCAGCAGCTTAGGGCTTGGGACGGAAAGCTCCTACGAGCAGTACTTC. Protein product: CASSLGLGTESSYEQYF.

V is TRBV28 and J is TRBJ2-3; 11 bases match TRBD1. Germline CDR1 is MDHEN and CDR2 is SYDVKM. V lost 5 bases and J lost 7; bases outside the gene matches: 5. The CDR3 contains 14 residues. Here the CDR3 DNA reads TGTGCCAGCAGTCTGGACAGGGGGCTATATACGCAGTATTTT. Amino acids: CASSLDRGLYTQYF. Supplemented by reference TRBV28 and TRBJ2-3, the full variable domain reads DVKVTQSSRYLVKRTGEKVFLECVQDMDHENMFWYRQDPGLGLRLIYFSYDVKMKEKGDIPEGYSVSREKKERFSLILESASTNQTSMYLCASSLDRGLYTQYFGPGTRLTVL.

This chain joins TRBV11-1 and TRBJ2-3; D not certain. Trimming stripped 6 bases from V and 5 bases from J, with 9 bases between. Germline assignment: CDR1 SGHAT and CDR2 FQDESV (reference sequence). This CDR3 is built from 12 residues. The CDR3 DNA reads as TGTGCCAGCAGGTTCGTGGGAGATACGCAGTATTTT. Protein product: CASRFVGDTQYF.

As to this clone: One junction end disagrees with the germline gene, perhaps due to a read error. The CDR3 sequence: CASSLGLAGSQETQYF. In nucleotides, the CDR3 is TGTGCTAGCAGCTTAGGACTAGCGGGATCCCAAGAGACCCAGTACTTC. This rearrangement joins TRBV7-7 to TRBJ2-5, with 12 bases identical to TRBD2. The CDR3 covers 16 residues. Germline values: CDR1 SSHAT, CDR2 FNYEAQ (reference sequence).

The gene calls are TRBV28 and TRBJ1-4; 9 positions match TRBD1. V lost 6 bases and J lost 10; bases outside the gene matches: 18. The CDR3 runs 17 residues. Per germline, CDR1 MDHEN and CDR2 SYDVKM. The CDR3, as DNA: TGTGCCAGCAGCTCCGGGACAGGGACGTTTTCGGGAGGAAAACTGTTTTTT. It specifies CASSSGTGTFSGGKLFF.

The chain recombines TRBV19 with TRBJ1-2, with D maybe TRBD1 (6 bases). CDR3 size: 15 residues. V was trimmed by 4 bases and J by 7 bases, leaving 19 bases between them. Germline values: CDR1 LNHDA, CDR2 SQIVND (reference sequence). CDR3 bases: TGTGCCAGTAGTACTCCTGACAGGCACTGGTTTGGCTACACCTTC. It specifies CASSTPDRHWFGYTF.